This entry is about one T cell receptor (beta chain). The antigen is unknown. What was sequenced were expressed TCRB transcripts, since all of the isolated RNA had been reverse transcribed. Assay used: immunoSEQ multiplex PCR; TCRdb lists only in-frame clones, some missing. In the table there are fewer than 550,000 clones, about an eighth of which are singletons. Sorted CD4+ subsets: naive, central memory, regulatory, stem cell-like memory (CD45RO/CCR7/CD25/CD127/CD95/CD27 panel). The data belong to a study of beta chain features in type 1 diabetes. Study-level findings and limits: The study found that naive, central memory and Treg TCRB repertoires appeared more similar in patients than in healthy donors.

Specimen: naive CD4+ T cells from blood. The sequence was collected from a woman aged 18-30 years in good health.

CDR3 amino acids: CASGLAAQETQYF. CDR3 bases: TGTGCCAGTGGCCTAGCGGCCCAAGAGACCCAGTACTTC. V gene TRBV19 combines with J gene TRBJ2-5, with TRBD2 identical over 7 bases. V trimming: 8 bases; J trimming: 1 base; junction bases outside the gene matches: 4. The CDR3 sequence is 13 residues long. CDR1 and CDR2 from the germline V gene are LNHDA and SQIVND (reference sequence).